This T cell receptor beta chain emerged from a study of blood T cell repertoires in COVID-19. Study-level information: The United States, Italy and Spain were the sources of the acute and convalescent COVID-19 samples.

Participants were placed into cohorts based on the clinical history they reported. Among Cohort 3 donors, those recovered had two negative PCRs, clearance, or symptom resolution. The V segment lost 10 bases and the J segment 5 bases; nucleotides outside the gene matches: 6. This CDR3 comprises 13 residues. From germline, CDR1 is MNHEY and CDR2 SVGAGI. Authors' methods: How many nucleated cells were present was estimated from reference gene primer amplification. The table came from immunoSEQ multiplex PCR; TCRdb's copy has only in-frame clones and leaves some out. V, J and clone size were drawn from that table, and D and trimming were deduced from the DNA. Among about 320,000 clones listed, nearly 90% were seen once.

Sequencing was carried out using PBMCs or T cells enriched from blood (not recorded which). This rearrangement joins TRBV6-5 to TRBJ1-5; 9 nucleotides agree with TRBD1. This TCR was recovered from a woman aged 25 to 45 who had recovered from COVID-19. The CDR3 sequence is CAIDDRGDQPQHF. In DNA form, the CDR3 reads TGTGCCATCGACGACAGGGGGGATCAGCCCCAGCATTTT.